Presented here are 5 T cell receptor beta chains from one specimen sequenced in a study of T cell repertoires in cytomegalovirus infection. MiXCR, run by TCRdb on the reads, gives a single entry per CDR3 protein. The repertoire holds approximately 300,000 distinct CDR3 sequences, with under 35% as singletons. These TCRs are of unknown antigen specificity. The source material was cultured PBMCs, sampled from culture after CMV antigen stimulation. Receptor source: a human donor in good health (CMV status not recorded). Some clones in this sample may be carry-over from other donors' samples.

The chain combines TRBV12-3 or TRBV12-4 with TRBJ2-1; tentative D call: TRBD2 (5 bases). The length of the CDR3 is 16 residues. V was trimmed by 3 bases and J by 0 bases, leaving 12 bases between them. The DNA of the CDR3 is TGTGCCAGCAGTTTTCTCGCGGGCAGCTCCTACAATGAGCAGTTCTTC. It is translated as CASSFLAGSSYNEQFF.

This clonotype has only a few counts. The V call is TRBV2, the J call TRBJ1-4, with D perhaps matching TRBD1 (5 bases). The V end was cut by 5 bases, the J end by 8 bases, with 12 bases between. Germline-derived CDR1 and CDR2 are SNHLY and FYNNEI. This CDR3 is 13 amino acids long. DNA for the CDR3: TGTGCCAGCAGTCGGGGGTCTGCAGAAAAACTGTTTTTT. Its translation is CASSRGSAEKLFF.

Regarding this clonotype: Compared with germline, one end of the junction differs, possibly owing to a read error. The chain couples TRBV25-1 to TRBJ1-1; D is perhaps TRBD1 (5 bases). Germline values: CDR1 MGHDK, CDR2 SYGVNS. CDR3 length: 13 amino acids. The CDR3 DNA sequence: TGTGCCAGCAGTGACAGGGTGAAAACTGAAGCTTTCTTT. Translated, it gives CASSDRVKTEAFF.

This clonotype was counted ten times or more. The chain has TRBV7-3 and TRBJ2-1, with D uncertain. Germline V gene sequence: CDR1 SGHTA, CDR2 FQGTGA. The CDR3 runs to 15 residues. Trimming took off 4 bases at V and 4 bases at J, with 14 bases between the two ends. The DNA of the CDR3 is TGTGCCAGCAGCTCGGGCCACTTAAGGTACAATGAGCAGTTCTTC. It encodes CASSSGHLRYNEQFF.

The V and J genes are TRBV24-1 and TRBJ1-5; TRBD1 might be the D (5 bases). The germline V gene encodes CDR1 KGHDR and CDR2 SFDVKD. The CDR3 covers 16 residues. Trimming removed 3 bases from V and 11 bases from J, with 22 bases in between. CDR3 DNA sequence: TGTGCCACCAGTGATGGAAGGCTCGGGACCGCAGGTGCCCAGCATTTT. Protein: CATSDGRLGTAGAQHF.